Following are 29 T cell receptor beta chains from one sample sequenced in a study of OX40 agonist ivuxolimab in advanced cancers. Produced via immunoSEQ multiplex PCR; TCRdb's table is partial and in-frame only. The sample has about 21,000 clones, 85% seen once. The specimen was CD4+ or CD8+ T cells sorted from blood, collected in a trial of the OX40 agonist ivuxolimab. These receptors all stem from an adult with an advanced solid tumor such as melanoma, head and neck, liver or kidney cancer.

This chain links TRBV11-2 with TRBJ2-7, with 11 bases that match TRBD2. Per the germline V gene, CDR1 is SGHAT and CDR2 is FQNNGV. There are 14 residues in the CDR3. Trimming removed 5 bases from V and 4 bases from J; junction bases left unmatched: 4. The CDR3 spells CASSVTSGGYEQYF. The CDR3 DNA follows: TGTGCCAGCAGCGTTACTAGCGGGGGTTACGAGCAGTACTTC. The whole variable domain, remainder taken from reference TRBV11-2 and TRBJ2-7, is EAGVAQSPRYKIIEKRQSVAFWCNPISGHATLYWYQQILGQGPKLLIQFQNNGVVDDSQLPKDRFSAERLKGVDSTLKIQPAKLEDSAVYLCASSVTSGGYEQYFGPGTRLTVT.

The genes are TRBV19 and TRBJ1-5, with D unresolved. Germline V gene sequence: CDR1 LNHDA, CDR2 SQIVND (reference sequence). The V gene lost 3 bases and the J gene lost 0 bases, with 12 bases spanning the gap. The CDR3 extends over 16 amino acids. CDR3 protein: CASSIPTDYSNQPQHF. In nucleotides, the CDR3 is TGTGCCAGTAGTATTCCCACAGACTATAGCAATCAGCCCCAGCATTTT.

This clone was seen only a few times. V is TRBV6-6 and J is TRBJ2-1; no definite D call. This CDR3 has 15 residues. Trimming cost V 5 bases and J 1 base, with 12 bases left between them. The germline gives CDR1 MNHNY, CDR2 SVGAGI (reference sequence). In nucleotides, the CDR3 is TGTGCCAGCAGTGTTTCGGAGTCTTCCTACAATGAGCAGTTCTTC. Translation gives CASSVSESSYNEQFF.

The V gene is TRBV11-2, the J gene TRBJ2-7; 12 bases match TRBD1. Losses at the gene ends were 6 bases for V and 6 bases for J; bases not matched to a gene: 18. Per the germline V gene, CDR1 is SGHAT and CDR2 is FQNNGV. The CDR3 consists of 18 residues. CDR3 in amino acids: CASSTSGTGGMTLFEQYF. The CDR3 DNA reads as TGTGCCAGCAGTACCTCCGGGACAGGGGGCATGACTTTGTTCGAGCAGTACTTC. Complete variable domain (other parts from reference TRBV11-2 and TRBJ2-7): EAGVAQSPRYKIIEKRQSVAFWCNPISGHATLYWYQQILGQGPKLLIQFQNNGVVDDSQLPKDRFSAERLKGVDSTLKIQPAKLEDSAVYLCASSTSGTGGMTLFEQYFGPGTRLTVT.

This chain connects TRBV30 to TRBJ2-7; D is ambiguous. The V end lost 5 bases, the J end lost 5 bases, and 16 bases lay between the germline ends. The CDR3 is made up of 13 amino acids. Germline V gene lookup returns CDR1 GTSNPN and CDR2 SVGIG (reference sequence). CDR3 sequence reads: CAWRRVSFNEQYF. The CDR3 DNA reads TGTGCCTGGCGAAGGGTATCCTTCAACGAGCAGTACTTC.

The gene calls are TRBV6-5 and TRBJ2-7; 10 bases match TRBD2. The V gene's germline CDR1 is MNHEY and CDR2 SVGAGI. The CDR3 consists of 15 residues. V shed 1 base and J 0 bases; nucleotides not matched to a gene: 0. The CDR3 spells CASSYLAGGSYEQYF. The CDR3 DNA follows: TGTGCCAGCAGTTACTTAGCGGGGGGCTCCTACGAGCAGTACTTC.

This clone was counted between two and nine times. This chain connects TRBV25-1 to TRBJ2-5; 10 bases align to TRBD2. CDR1 is MGHDK, CDR2 SYGVNS, per germline. The CDR3 extends over 15 amino acids. The J segment lost 3 bases and the V segment lost 5 bases, leaving 6 bases of the junction unmatched. The CDR3 region is CASSPWTSGEETQYF. Written as DNA, the CDR3 is TGTGCCAGCAGTCCCTGGACTAGCGGCGAAGAGACCCAGTACTTC.

The V and J genes are TRBV7-9 and TRBJ2-7, with 10 bases matching TRBD1. Per the germline V gene, CDR1 is SEHNR and CDR2 is FQNEAQ (reference sequence). The length of the CDR3 is 15 residues. The V segment lost 5 bases and the J segment 3 bases; nucleotides outside the gene matches: 7. The CDR3 DNA reads TGTGCCAGCAGCGTACGGGGACAGGGGTTCTACGAGCAGTACTTC. Translated: CASSVRGQGFYEQYF.

The chain combines TRBV30 with TRBJ2-7; weak D call: TRBD2 (5 bases). In germline, CDR1 is GTSNPN, CDR2 SVGIG (reference sequence). The CDR3 loop spans 13 amino acids. V was cut by 0 bases and J by 7 bases, with 13 bases left in between. As DNA, the CDR3 is TGTGCCTGGAGTGTCCTCGGCGGGCTGGAGCAGTACTTC. It codes for CAWSVLGGLEQYF.

V gene TRBV30 combines with J gene TRBJ1-2; TRBD1 might be the D (5 bases). V was trimmed by 7 bases and J by 5 bases, leaving 11 bases between them. The CDR3 has 11 residues. The germline gives CDR1 GTSNPN, CDR2 SVGIG (reference sequence). The CDR3 sequence is CASGAGYGYTF. The CDR3 DNA is TGTGCCTCTGGGGCAGGATATGGCTACACCTTC.

V gene TRBV5-6 combines with J gene TRBJ2-4, with 7 bases that match TRBD2. The germline gives CDR1 SGHDT, CDR2 YYEEEE. This CDR3 is built from 13 residues. Trimming at V came to 1 base and at J to 5 bases, leaving 0 bases not matched to a gene. In DNA, the CDR3 is TGTGCCAGCAGCTTGACTAGCGAAAACATTCAGTACTTC. Its translation: CASSLTSENIQYF. Using reference TRBV5-6 and TRBJ2-4 for the parts outside the CDR3, the full variable domain is DAGVTQSPTHLIKTRGQQVTLRCSPKSGHDTVSWYQQALGQGPQFIFQYYEEEERQRGNFPDRFSGHQFPNYSSELNVNALLLGDSALYLCASSLTSENIQYFGAGTRLSVL.

V gene TRBV2 combines with J gene TRBJ2-3, with TRBD2 matching 9 bases. CDR3 size: 16 residues. The J segment lost 1 base and the V segment lost 3 bases, leaving 5 bases of the junction unmatched. The germline CDR1 and CDR2 sequences are SNHLY and FYNNEI. The CDR3 nucleotides are TGTGCCAGCAGTGAGCCGCGGGGGGGCGGCACAGATACGCAGTATTTT. Protein product: CASSEPRGGGTDTQYF.

The chain recombines TRBV9 with TRBJ2-1; 11 nucleotides match TRBD2. The germline V gene encodes CDR1 SGDLS and CDR2 YYNGEE. The CDR3 length is 15 residues. V gave up 3 bases and J gave up 5 bases; unmatched junction bases: 4. The CDR3 nucleotides read TGTGCCAGCAGCGGTACTAGCGGGGGTAACAATGAGCAGTTCTTC. This encodes CASSGTSGGNNEQFF. The variable domain in full, with the rest retrieved from reference TRBV9 and TRBJ2-1, is DSGVTQTPKHLITATGQRVTLRCSPRSGDLSVYWYQQSLDQGLQFLIQYYNGEERAKGNILERFSAQQFPDLHSELNLSSLELGDSALYFCASSGTSGGNNEQFFGPGTRLTVL.

The chain recombines TRBV7-8 with TRBJ2-7; a possible D gene is TRBD1 (6 bases). The V and J ends lost 5 bases and 4 bases respectively, with 24 bases between them. The CDR3 is 17 amino acids. In germline, CDR1 is SGHVS, CDR2 FQNEAQ. DNA of the CDR3: TGTGCCAGCAGCCTCCCCAGGGGAGAGGCGGTAGCGTACGAGCAGTACTTC. Translated, it gives CASSLPRGEAVAYEQYF.

The J gene is TRBJ2-7, the V gene TRBV27; tentatively, D is TRBD2 (6 bases). This CDR3 comprises 15 residues. Germline CDR1 and CDR2: MNHEY and SMNVEV (reference sequence). V was trimmed by 5 bases and J by 0 bases, leaving 14 bases between them. CDR3 in DNA: TGTGCCAGCAGTGAGCGCGGGGCCGGCTCCTACGAGCAGTACTTC. Amino acids: CASSERGAGSYEQYF.

The chain couples TRBV19 to TRBJ2-2; the D is unclear. Between the trimmed V and J ends, which lost 4 bases and 3 bases, there was a span of 9 bases. Germline assignment: CDR1 LNHDA and CDR2 SQIVND (reference sequence). The CDR3 sequence is 14 residues long. CDR3 DNA sequence: TGTGCCAGTAGTAGAGAGACCTACACCGGGGAGCTGTTTTTT. This translates into CASSRETYTGELFF.

V and J are TRBV5-4 and TRBJ1-1; D call uncertain. Trimming took off 1 base at V and 7 bases at J, with 11 bases between the two ends. The germline V gene encodes CDR1 SGHNT and CDR2 YYREEE (reference sequence). The CDR3 is made up of 13 amino acids. The CDR3 is CASSLFLAVEAFF. The CDR3 DNA reads TGTGCCAGCAGCTTGTTTCTGGCAGTTGAAGCTTTCTTT.

The chain uses TRBV5-5 and TRBJ2-7; TRBD1 matches at 9 bases. CDR1 is SGHKS, CDR2 YYEKEE, per germline (reference sequence). The CDR3 has 15 residues. Germline trimming cut 4 bases from V and 5 bases from J; bases unmatched to any gene: 10. DNA of the CDR3: TGTGCCAGCAGCGGGGCCGGGACAGGGTTTAACGAGCAGTACTTC. Its protein product is CASSGAGTGFNEQYF.

The genes are TRBV28 and TRBJ1-5, with 7 positions matching TRBD1. The CDR3 covers 14 residues. The ends lost 5 bases at V and 6 bases at J; junction bases unmatched: 7. The germline CDR1 and CDR2 sequences are MDHEN and SYDVKM. The CDR3 region has the DNA TGTGCCAGCAGTCCCCACAGGGGCGGTCAGCCCCAGCATTTT. It translates to CASSPHRGGQPQHF.

This clone came up once. The chain carries TRBV10-3 and TRBJ1-6, with TRBD1 matching over 9 bases. Germline V gene lookup returns CDR1 ENHRY and CDR2 SYGVKD. The CDR3 spans 12 residues. With V trimmed by 9 bases and J by 8 bases, 2 bases remained unmatched. The CDR3 DNA sequence: TGTGCCATGGGACAGGGCGATTCACCCCTCCACTTT. Protein: CAMGQGDSPLHF.

This rearrangement joins TRBV6-5 to TRBJ1-1; 8 bases agree with TRBD1. The CDR3 covers 13 residues. Germline V gene data show CDR1 as MNHEY and CDR2 as SVGAGI. V lost 5 bases, J lost 4 bases, and 3 bases stayed unmatched. For the CDR3, the DNA is TGTGCCAGCAGTACAGGACAGGGCACTGAAGCTTTCTTT. This translates into CASSTGQGTEAFF.

V usage is TRBV19 and J usage is TRBJ1-4; 9 bases line up with TRBD1. The germline gives CDR1 LNHDA, CDR2 SQIVND (reference sequence). With V trimmed by 6 bases and J by 8 bases, 13 bases remained unmatched. The CDR3 spans 16 residues. As DNA, the CDR3 is TGTGCCAGTAGCCTTTCCGGGACAGGGACGGGCGAAAAACTGTTTTTT. This encodes CASSLSGTGTGEKLFF. Together with reference TRBV19 and TRBJ1-4, the CDR3 gives the full variable domain: DGGITQSPKYLFRKEGQNVTLSCEQNLNHDAMYWYRQDPGQGLRLIYYSQIVNDFQKGDIAEGYSVSREKKESFPLTVTSAQKNPTAFYLCASSLSGTGTGEKLFFGSGTQLSVL.

The V gene is TRBV19, the J gene TRBJ2-2; TRBD2 agrees at 9 bases. CDR3 length: 16 amino acids. V lost 1 base, J lost 5 bases, and 5 bases stayed unmatched. CDR1 is LNHDA, CDR2 SQIVND, per germline (reference sequence). DNA of the CDR3: TGTGCCAGTAGTATAGTCGGTAGCGGGGGAACCGGGGAGCTGTTTTTT. As protein: CASSIVGSGGTGELFF.

The chain has TRBV7-9 and TRBJ2-1, with 8 bases identical to TRBD1. The CDR3 is 14 residues long. The V gene end was trimmed by 4 bases and the J gene end by 7 bases; junction bases not matched to a gene: 6. Germline V CDR1 and CDR2: SEHNR, FQNEAQ (reference sequence). Written as DNA, the CDR3 is TGTGCCAGCAGCTCTTCGACAGGGGAGAATGAGCAGTTCTTC. Protein: CASSSSTGENEQFF.

This chain connects TRBV6-1 to TRBJ2-5; possible D gene TRBD1, 7 bases. Looked up from germline, CDR1 is MNHNS and CDR2 is SASEGT. The germline V and J ends were trimmed by 3 bases and 3 bases, with 11 bases remaining between them. The CDR3 runs 14 residues. The CDR3 is CASSERDREETQYF. In DNA form, the CDR3 reads TGTGCCAGCAGTGAGCGGGACAGAGAAGAGACCCAGTACTTC.

The chain couples TRBV5-5 to TRBJ2-7, with D perhaps being TRBD1 or TRBD2 (5 bases each). The germline V gene encodes CDR1 SGHKS and CDR2 YYEKEE (reference sequence). The CDR3 spans 15 residues. V lost 0 bases to trimming and J lost 0 bases, with 10 bases between them. CDR3 nucleotide sequence: TGTGCCAGCAGCTTGGGGGACCCTAGCTCCTACGAGCAGTACTTC. Translating it yields CASSLGDPSSYEQYF.

The chain recombines TRBV27 with TRBJ2-3, with 7 bases aligning to TRBD1. CDR1 is MNHEY, CDR2 SMNVEV, per germline (reference sequence). V trimming: 6 bases; J trimming: 2 bases; junction bases outside the gene matches: 14. This CDR3 comprises 17 residues. The CDR3 region has the DNA TGTGCCAGCAGCCCAACCAAGGGGGCGCAGGCCACAGATACGCAGTATTTT. Its translation: CASSPTKGAQATDTQYF.

The V call is TRBV5-4, the J call TRBJ2-3; D gene uncertain. The CDR3 covers 12 residues. Trimming removed 0 bases at V and 4 bases at J, with 3 bases between. Germline CDR1 reads SGHNT; CDR2 reads YYREEE (reference sequence). In nucleotides, the CDR3 is TGTGCCAGCAGCTTGGATCCAGATACGCAGTATTTT. Translation gives CASSLDPDTQYF. Looking up the rest from reference TRBV5-4 and TRBJ2-3 gives the full variable domain: ETGVTQSPTHLIKTRGQQVTLRCSSQSGHNTVSWYQQALGQGPQFIFQYYREEENGRGNFPPRFSGLQFPNYSSELNVNALELDDSALYLCASSLDPDTQYFGPGTRLTVL.

V and J are TRBV7-9 and TRBJ2-2, with 7 bases matching TRBD1. Germline V gene lookup returns CDR1 SEHNR and CDR2 FQNEAQ (reference sequence). The CDR3 is 15 amino acids. Trimming took 4 bases from V and 0 from J; bases not matched to a gene: 2. The chain's CDR3 is CASSSGTANTGELFF. In nucleotides, the CDR3 is TGTGCCAGCAGCTCGGGGACAGCGAACACCGGGGAGCTGTTTTTT.